This T cell receptor (beta chain) was captured by sequencing in a study of cytotoxic CD8 clonotypes in ibrutinib-treated CLL. V gave up 10 bases and J gave up 2 bases; unmatched junction bases: 11. The length of the CDR3 is 15 residues. Germline V gives CDR1 SGDLS, CDR2 YYNGEE. Regarding this clone: The antigen is not known.

Study observations and caveats: Baseline clonality, higher than in age-matched healthy donors, tracked circulating CD8+ T-cell counts. At progression, clonality fell back toward baseline after rising at ibrutinib response.

Sequencing was performed with immunoSEQ multiplex PCR; in TCRdb, only in-frame clones are kept and a portion is missing. The sample includes about 300,000 clones, roughly three quarters of them seen just once. Sample: PBMCs, taken at disease progression, from a patient treated with ibrutinib. V is TRBV9 and J is TRBJ1-2; 10 bases are a match to TRBD1. The sequence was obtained from a human donor with chronic lymphocytic leukemia. CDR3 sequence (DNA): TGTGCCTCGAAGCTAGAGGGACAGGGGAACTATGGCTACACCTTC. As protein: CASKLEGQGNYGYTF.